The 21 T cell receptor beta chains below come from one sample, sequenced in a study of blood T cell repertoires in COVID-19. Sequencing was performed with immunoSEQ multiplex PCR; in TCRdb, only in-frame clones are kept and a portion is missing. The sample lists about 28,000 clones, roughly nine tenths seen once, with around 17% in the top ten. Sequences were obtained from peripheral blood. The receptors stem from a human donor in a cohort sampled during active COVID-19.

V gene TRBV5-6 combines with J gene TRBJ2-2, with D maybe TRBD1 (5 bases). V was clipped by 0 bases and J by 5 bases, with 8 bases between them. Germline V gene data show CDR1 as SGHDT and CDR2 as YYEEEE. This CDR3 comprises 14 residues. Here the CDR3 DNA reads TGTGCCAGCAGCTTGGAGGGGCTTACCGGGGAGCTGTTTTTT. Amino acid sequence: CASSLEGLTGELFF.

A few counts support this clone. V and J are TRBV7-9 and TRBJ1-5, with D possibly matching TRBD1 (6 bases). There are 14 residues in the CDR3. Germline CDR1 is SEHNR and CDR2 is FQNEAQ (reference sequence). V was clipped by 5 bases and J by 7 bases, with 15 bases between them. In nucleotides, the CDR3 is TGTGCCAGCAGCCGAGATACAGGGAGCCAGCCCCAGCATTTT. Translated, it gives CASSRDTGSQPQHF.

The chain employs TRBV19 and TRBJ2-1, with TRBD2 as a possible D gene (6 bases). V was shortened by 7 bases and J by 14 bases, with 18 bases between the two germline ends. In germline, CDR1 is LNHDA, CDR2 SQIVND (reference sequence). CDR3 size: 12 residues. The CDR3 nucleotides read TGTGCCAGTATAGGGGCGGGGTACAAGAAGTTCTTC. This codes for CASIGAGYKKFF.

The rearrangement links TRBV4-1 to TRBJ2-6; possible D gene TRBD2, 6 bases. CDR3 length: 16 residues. Trimming stripped 4 bases from V and 0 bases from J, with 10 bases between. The V gene's germline CDR1 is MGHRA and CDR2 YSYEKL. CDR3 amino acids: CASSPGGFSGANVLTF. CDR3 coding DNA: TGCGCCAGCAGCCCCGGAGGGTTCTCTGGGGCCAACGTCCTGACTTTC.

About this clone itself: The same CDR3 also results from other DNA sequences found in this sample. This sequence joins TRBV7-9 and TRBJ2-5; D might be TRBD2 (5 bases). This CDR3 spans 13 amino acids. CDR1 SEHNR and CDR2 FQNEAQ come from the germline V gene (reference sequence). V lost 3 bases and J 5 bases, leaving 10 bases between the germline ends. CDR3 sequence reads: CASSFGGQETQYF. CDR3 sequence (DNA): TGTGCCAGCAGCTTTGGAGGTCAGGAGACCCAGTACTTC.

The chain carries TRBV4-3 and TRBJ2-7; D is possibly TRBD2 (5 bases). The germline V gene has CDR1 LGHNA and CDR2 YSLEER. This CDR3 comprises 15 residues. Trimming took off 4 bases at V and 3 bases at J, with 16 bases between the two ends. In DNA form, the CDR3 reads TGCGCCAGCAGCCGCTATGGGTCGGCGGGCTACGAGCAGTACTTC. Translation gives CASSRYGSAGYEQYF.

V usage is TRBV15 and J usage is TRBJ2-7; TRBD1 is a possible D gene (5 bases). The CDR3 sequence is 17 residues long. CDR1 and CDR2 from the germline V gene are LNHNV and YYDKDF (reference sequence). The ends were cut back, 0 bases at V and 1 base at J, with 16 bases in the middle. In DNA form, the CDR3 reads TGTGCCACCAGCAGAGATCGTTTCTCCTCAGGGTCCTACGAGCAGTACTTC. Translation: CATSRDRFSSGSYEQYF.

The sample holds a few counts of this clone. DNA of the CDR3: TGTGCCAGTAGGCCGCCAGGGACAGGCAATCAGCCCCAGCATTTT. Translation: CASRPPGTGNQPQHF. The J gene is TRBJ1-5, the V gene TRBV19, with 7 bases aligning to TRBD1. Trimming cost V 6 bases and J 2 bases; bases outside gene matches: 7. CDR3 size: 15 residues. Germline values: CDR1 LNHDA, CDR2 SQIVND (reference sequence).

The chain joins TRBV6-5 to TRBJ2-7; 9 nucleotides match TRBD1. Germline CDR1 is MNHEY and CDR2 is SVGAGI. V was clipped by 10 bases and J by 4 bases; unmatched bases: 11. The CDR3 runs to 14 residues. For the CDR3, the DNA is TGTGCCATCCAGGAACAGGGGGCCTCTTACGAGCAGTACTTC. The encoded protein is CAIQEQGASYEQYF.

This rearrangement joins TRBV10-3 to TRBJ1-5; 8 nucleotides match TRBD1. The junction had 10 bases not matched to a gene; V was cut back by 3 bases and J by 6 bases. CDR3 size: 16 residues. Per the germline V gene, CDR1 is ENHRY and CDR2 is SYGVKD. CDR3 sequence (DNA): TGTGCCATCAGTGATTCTTTCGGACAGGGAAGTCAGCCCCAGCATTTT. It translates to CAISDSFGQGSQPQHF.

This clone was detected only a few times. The same CDR3 arises from other DNA sequences in this sample as well. The rearrangement joins TRBV5-1 to TRBJ2-7; weak D call: TRBD1 (6 bases). The CDR3 is made up of 14 amino acids. The V gene's germline CDR1 is SGHRS and CDR2 YFSETQ. Trimming took 0 bases from V and 1 from J, leaving 8 bases between them. The CDR3 sequence is CASSLGTVSYEQYF. In DNA form, the CDR3 reads TGCGCCAGCAGCTTGGGGACAGTTTCCTACGAGCAGTACTTC. The full variable domain, completed using reference TRBV5-1 and TRBJ2-7, is KAGVTQTPRYLIKTRGQQVTLSCSPISGHRSVSWYQQTPGQGLQFLFEYFSETQRNKGNFPGRFSGRQFSNSRSEMNVSTLELGDSALYLCASSLGTVSYEQYFGPGTRLTVT.

The chain links TRBV5-4 to TRBJ2-3, with a tentative D call TRBD1 (6 bases). The CDR3 length is 15 residues. Germline-derived CDR1 and CDR2 are SGHNT and YYREEE (reference sequence). V shed 0 bases and J shed 1 base, with 9 bases lying between them. The CDR3, as DNA: TGTGCCAGCAGCTTGGGGGGGCTAGGCACAGATACGCAGTATTTT. It specifies CASSLGGLGTDTQYF.

The CDR3 coding sequence is TGCGCCAGCAGCCTCGGGACTAGTGGGGAGACCCAGTACTTC. It codes for CASSLGTSGETQYF. The J gene is TRBJ2-5, the V gene TRBV5-1; 8 nucleotides line up with TRBD2. This CDR3 contains 14 residues. The J segment lost 5 bases and the V segment lost 4 bases, leaving 7 bases of the junction unmatched. Germline V gene sequence: CDR1 SGHRS, CDR2 YFSETQ.

The count of this clone is one. This sequence joins TRBV15 and TRBJ1-5, with D possibly being TRBD1 (5 bases). The CDR3 extends over 17 amino acids. Germline assignment: CDR1 LNHNV and CDR2 YYDKDF (reference sequence). Deletions cut 0 bases from V and 3 bases from J, with 15 bases between. As DNA, the CDR3 is TGTGCCACCAGCAGAGATTCCAGGGCCCAAACCAATCAGCCCCAGCATTTT. Encoded protein: CATSRDSRAQTNQPQHF.

V gene TRBV3-1 (or the pseudogene TRBV3-2) combines with J gene TRBJ2-2; 10 positions match TRBD2. Per germline, CDR1 LGHDT and CDR2 YNNKEL (reference sequence). This CDR3 is built from 16 residues. J lost 3 bases, V lost 7 bases, and 8 bases had no gene match. CDR3 residues: CASTGVSGRYTGELFF. The CDR3 DNA is TGTGCCAGCACCGGCGTTAGCGGGAGGTACACCGGGGAGCTGTTTTTT.

The chain recombines TRBV2 with TRBJ1-1; D gene unclear. The CDR3 spans 15 residues. Trimming stripped 5 bases from V and 2 bases from J, with 15 bases between. The germline V gene has CDR1 SNHLY and CDR2 FYNNEI. This CDR3 is CASSSDSSVNTEAFF. CDR3 DNA: TGTGCCAGCAGTAGCGATTCTTCAGTAAACACTGAAGCTTTCTTT.

The V and J genes are TRBV4-3 and TRBJ2-7; 11 bases fit TRBD2. Germline CDR1 reads LGHNA; CDR2 reads YSLEER. This CDR3 comprises 19 residues. After removal of 0 bases from V and 7 bases from J, the junction contained 17 bases not matched to a gene. Here the CDR3 DNA reads TGCGCCAGCAGCCAAGAAGCGTTGGTCCTAGCGGGAGGCAGAAGGGAGCAGTACTTC. It specifies CASSQEALVLAGGRREQYF.

The V call is TRBV19, the J call TRBJ2-1; TRBD1 matches 9 bases. Germline CDR1 LNHDA, CDR2 SQIVND (reference sequence). The CDR3 totals 15 residues. With 6 bases clipped from V and 8 bases from J, the junction kept 11 bases outside the gene matches. In DNA, the CDR3 is TGTGCCAGTAGCCGGGTAGGACAGGGGACTTATGAGCAGTTCTTC. This encodes CASSRVGQGTYEQFF.

The chain carries TRBV24-1 and TRBJ1-4; tentative D call: TRBD1 (6 bases). Germline V gives CDR1 KGHDR, CDR2 SFDVKD. This CDR3 has 15 residues. The germline V and J ends were trimmed by 3 bases and 3 bases, with 10 bases remaining between them. The CDR3 DNA follows: TGTGCCACCAGTGATCCGGACAGACCTAATGAAAAACTGTTTTTT. This codes for CATSDPDRPNEKLFF.

The rearrangement uses TRBV3-1 (or the pseudogene TRBV3-2) and TRBJ1-5, with D maybe TRBD1 (6 bases). The CDR3 runs to 13 residues. V lost 8 bases and J lost 5, with 13 bases in between. Germline loops: CDR1 LGHDT, CDR2 YNNKEL (reference sequence). This CDR3 is CASGRGLDQPQHF. The CDR3 DNA reads TGTGCCAGCGGGCGGGGGCTCGATCAGCCCCAGCATTTT.

The V gene is TRBV3-1 (or the pseudogene TRBV3-2), the J gene TRBJ1-6, with 8 bases identical to TRBD1. V lost 4 bases, J lost 10 bases, and 12 bases stayed unmatched. This CDR3 comprises 16 residues. Germline V gene lookup returns CDR1 LGHDT and CDR2 YNNKEL (reference sequence). This chain's CDR3 is CASSPGQGGTWSPLHF. As DNA, the CDR3 is TGTGCCAGCAGCCCCGGACAGGGTGGAACGTGGTCACCCCTCCACTTT.